This entry lists 28 T cell receptor beta chains sequenced from one sample in a study of T cell repertoires in aging, cancer and after chemotherapy. A mixed TRB-A/B primer pool amplified rearranged TRB by multiplex touch-down PCR. One entry per CDR3 protein, called by TCRdb with MiXCR from the multiplex PCR reads. The sample records fewer than 7,000 distinct CDR3 sequences, about 30% being singletons. The template was genomic DNA from peripheral blood, not RNA. Sample: blood. The source is a human donor with a blood cancer.

This clonotype has a single count. The V and J genes are TRBV20-1 and TRBJ2-1; weak D call: TRBD2 (6 bases). This CDR3 contains 14 residues. Germline values: CDR1 DFQATT, CDR2 SNEGSKA (reference sequence). CDR3 nucleotide sequence: TGCAGCGGCGTGGGGGGAGTTTTGGAGAATGAGCAGTTCTTC. As protein: CSGVGGVLENEQFF.

This clonotype was seen a single time. A read error may produce the germline difference seen at one junction end. The chain couples TRBV5-1 to TRBJ1-6, with 10 bases that match TRBD1. This CDR3 region has 18 residues. The germline V gene has CDR1 SGHRS and CDR2 YFSETQ. The CDR3 is CASSLRGGQGVSNLPLHF. The CDR3 nucleotides read TGTGCCAGCAGCTTGAGGGGCGGACAGGGGGTGAGCAATTTACCCCTCCACTTT.

This chain links TRBV19 with TRBJ1-2, with TRBD1 matching 9 bases. The CDR3 runs 16 residues. Germline assignment: CDR1 LNHDA and CDR2 SQIVND (reference sequence). Losses at the gene ends were 7 bases for V and 2 bases for J; bases not matched to a gene: 11. CDR3 bases: TGTGCCAGTAATCCACACGAGGACAGGGGAAACTATGGCTACACCTTC. Protein sequence: CASNPHEDRGNYGYTF.

The V gene is TRBV6-1, the J gene TRBJ2-1; 14 nucleotides match TRBD2. Germline trimming cut 7 bases from V and 4 bases from J; bases unmatched to any gene: 9. The CDR3 length is 17 residues. The germline CDR1 and CDR2 sequences are MNHNS and SASEGT. This CDR3 reads CASIATSGRAVYNEQFF. In DNA form, the CDR3 reads TGTGCCAGCATTGCGACTAGCGGGAGGGCCGTGTACAATGAGCAGTTCTTC.

The DNA of the CDR3 is TGTGCCAGCAGCTCCACCGGCTCCTACGAGCAGTACTTC. As protein: CASSSTGSYEQYF. The chain couples TRBV13 to TRBJ2-7; D is unresolved. The CDR3 is 13 residues long. The V end lost 4 bases, the J end lost 0 bases, and 7 bases lay between the germline ends. The V gene's germline CDR1 is PRHDT and CDR2 FYEKMQ (reference sequence).

By its share, this clonotype is medium-sized. V usage is TRBV29-1 and J usage is TRBJ2-7; TRBD2 might be the D (6 bases). V lost 4 bases, J lost 6 bases, and 13 bases lay in between. The CDR3 runs to 12 residues. CDR1 and CDR2 (germline): SQVTM, ANQGSEA. The CDR3 sequence: CSVAPTSFEQYF. For the CDR3, the DNA is TGCAGCGTTGCCCCGACTAGTTTCGAGCAGTACTTC.

By share, this clonotype counts as medium-sized. The chain carries TRBV30 and TRBJ2-1, with no clear D. Trimming pared 5 bases from V and 8 bases from J, leaving 13 bases between. The CDR3 has 12 residues. From germline, CDR1 is GTSNPN and CDR2 SVGIG (reference sequence). The CDR3 region is CAWSTWWYEQFF. The CDR3 DNA is TGTGCCTGGTCTACATGGTGGTATGAGCAGTTCTTC.

The chain employs TRBV11-2 and TRBJ2-1, with D maybe TRBD2 (6 bases). The V end lost 4 bases, the J end lost 6 bases, and 19 bases lay between the germline ends. The germline V gene has CDR1 SGHAT and CDR2 FQNNGV. The CDR3 loop spans 16 amino acids. The CDR3 protein is CASSSGGRAGSNEQFF. DNA of the CDR3: TGTGCCAGCAGCTCCGGGGGAAGGGCGGGGAGCAATGAGCAGTTCTTC.

In this sample, this clonotype is medium-sized (0.01 to 0.1%). The rearrangement uses TRBV19 and TRBJ1-2, with TRBD1 as a possible D gene (5 bases). Trimming took off 8 bases at V and 9 bases at J, with 25 bases between the two ends. Germline CDR1 and CDR2: LNHDA and SQIVND (reference sequence). The CDR3 covers 15 residues. The CDR3 coding sequence is TGTGCCAGTGCCAGGGCAGGGAATCTCGGCGGGAGCTACACCTTC. Amino acids: CASARAGNLGGSYTF.

The sample holds a few counts of this clonotype. V and J are TRBV6-2 or TRBV6-3 and TRBJ1-2; D gene uncertain. Trimming took off 3 bases at V and 2 bases at J, with 7 bases between the two ends. CDR1 and CDR2 from the germline V gene are MNHEY and SVGEGT. The CDR3 runs 13 residues. The CDR3 bases are TGTGCCAGCAGTTATGGGCAGAACTATGGCTACACCTTC. This sequence encodes CASSYGQNYGYTF.

This clonotype has only a few counts. The chain recombines TRBV5-5 with TRBJ2-5; TRBD2 matches 7 bases. Germline CDR1 is SGHKS and CDR2 is YYEKEE (reference sequence). The CDR3 is 16 amino acids. The trim removed 4 bases at V and 2 bases at J, leaving 11 bases unmatched. The CDR3 spells CASSLGLQSQQETQYF. The DNA of the CDR3 is TGTGCCAGCAGCCTGGGACTACAATCCCAACAAGAGACCCAGTACTTC.

Only one count was recorded for this clonotype. The chain links TRBV30 to TRBJ1-2, with 9 bases identical to TRBD1. Per the germline V gene, CDR1 is GTSNPN and CDR2 is SVGIG (reference sequence). V lost 5 bases, J lost 4 bases, and 8 bases stayed unmatched. The CDR3 covers 14 residues. CDR3 sequence (DNA): TGTGCCTGGTCGCCGGGACAGGGCGCCTATGGCTACACCTTC. Translated: CAWSPGQGAYGYTF. Based on the CDR3 plus reference TRBV30 and TRBJ1-2, the full variable domain is SQTIHQWPATLVQPVGSPLSLECTVEGTSNPNLYWYRQAAGRGLQLLFYSVGIGQISSEVPQNLSASRPQDRQFILSSKKLLLSDSGFYLCAWSPGQGAYGYTFGSGTRLTVV.

V is TRBV11-1 and J is TRBJ1-6, with D perhaps matching TRBD1 (6 bases). Trimming cost V 5 bases and J 6 bases, with 14 bases left between them. Germline CDR1 SGHAT, CDR2 FQDESV (reference sequence). The CDR3 contains 15 residues. CDR3 sequence (DNA): TGTGCCAGCAGCCGATCAAGGGGGACTAATTCACCCCTCCACTTT. As protein: CASSRSRGTNSPLHF.

This clonotype came up a few times. This sequence joins TRBV12-3 or TRBV12-4 and TRBJ2-1; 9 positions agree with TRBD2. Trimming took 7 bases from V and 5 from J; bases not matched to a gene: 6. The CDR3 runs to 14 residues. The CDR3 sequence: CASTAGGTDNEQFF. The DNA of the CDR3 is TGTGCCAGCACCGCGGGGGGGACCGACAATGAGCAGTTCTTC.

This clonotype was observed a few times. This rearrangement joins TRBV19 to TRBJ2-3; D is perhaps TRBD2 (5 bases). CDR1 and CDR2 from the germline V gene are LNHDA and SQIVND (reference sequence). Trimming left V 5 bases short and J 5 bases short, with 17 bases between. The CDR3 is made up of 15 amino acids. The CDR3 DNA follows: TGTGCCAGTAGTTATGTTCGGGGTTTGGGAGATACGCAGTATTTT. Its translation: CASSYVRGLGDTQYF.

V gene TRBV30 combines with J gene TRBJ1-2; D is uncertain. Trimming took off 3 bases at V and 8 bases at J, with 25 bases between the two ends. The CDR3 is made up of 16 amino acids. Germline V gene lookup returns CDR1 GTSNPN and CDR2 SVGIG (reference sequence). DNA of the CDR3: TGTGCCTGGAGCGATGATATCCCTGTGACCAACGGCGGCTACACCTTC. Its protein product is CAWSDDIPVTNGGYTF.

V is TRBV12-3 or TRBV12-4 and J is TRBJ1-2; the D gene is possibly TRBD1 (5 bases). This CDR3 is 14 amino acids long. Deletions cut 4 bases from V and 8 bases from J, with 17 bases between. The CDR3 DNA follows: TGTGCCAGCAGTTACCGCGGGGGAGAGGGAGGCTACACCTTC. This sequence encodes CASSYRGGEGGYTF.

The chain links TRBV27 to TRBJ1-1, with a weak D call TRBD1 (6 bases). The germline V gene has CDR1 MNHEY and CDR2 SMNVEV (reference sequence). CDR3 size: 16 residues. V dropped 3 bases and J dropped 10 bases, with 24 bases sitting between them. For the CDR3, the DNA is TGTGCCAGCAGTTTTGGGGTGGGGCAGGGGCACATCGGAGCTTTCTTT. It yields the protein CASSFGVGQGHIGAFF.

This clonotype is medium-sized in the sample. V usage is TRBV19 and J usage is TRBJ2-4; D is perhaps TRBD1 or TRBD2 (6 bases each). With 6 bases removed from V and 13 bases from J, the gap between germline ends came to 16 bases. Per the germline V gene, CDR1 is LNHDA and CDR2 is SQIVND (reference sequence). The CDR3 length is 12 residues. The CDR3 nucleotides read TGTGCCAGTAGCCAGGGGAGGACGAAGCAGTACTTC. Encoded protein: CASSQGRTKQYF.

The chain couples TRBV12-3 or TRBV12-4 to TRBJ1-1; D is perhaps TRBD1 (6 bases). CDR3 length equals 19 residues. V lost 3 bases to trimming and J lost 0 bases, with 23 bases between them. The CDR3: CASSLRRRGMRFVNTEAFF. CDR3 in DNA: TGTGCCAGCAGTTTGCGTCGCAGGGGTATGAGATTCGTGAACACTGAAGCTTTCTTT.

The rearrangement uses TRBV20-1 and TRBJ1-1; maybe TRBD1 (5 bases). The CDR3 runs 14 residues. Trimming stripped 0 bases from V and 4 bases from J, with 12 bases between. Looked up from germline, CDR1 is DFQATT and CDR2 is SNEGSKA (reference sequence). Written as DNA, the CDR3 is TGCAGTGCTAGAGAAAGCAGGGTTTTCACTGAAGCTTTCTTT. This encodes CSARESRVFTEAFF.

V and J are TRBV20-1 and TRBJ2-7; D remains ambiguous. V was shortened by 5 bases and J by 1 base, with 12 bases between the two germline ends. The germline V gene has CDR1 DFQATT and CDR2 SNEGSKA (reference sequence). The CDR3 extends over 13 amino acids. CDR3 loop: CSASSEISYEQYF. Written as DNA, the CDR3 is TGCAGTGCTTCCAGTGAGATTTCCTACGAGCAGTACTTC.

V usage is TRBV12-3 or TRBV12-4 and J usage is TRBJ2-1; possibly TRBD1 for D (6 bases). Trimming pared 5 bases from V and 3 bases from J, leaving 14 bases between. This CDR3 region has 15 residues. The CDR3 loop is CASSNDRRHYNEQFF. In DNA form, the CDR3 reads TGTGCCAGCAGTAACGACAGGCGCCACTACAATGAGCAGTTCTTC.

The chain employs TRBV29-1 and TRBJ1-4, with TRBD1 identical over 8 bases. Germline-derived CDR1 and CDR2 are SQVTM and ANQGSEA. The ends lost 4 bases at V and 3 bases at J; junction bases unmatched: 4. CDR3 length: 14 residues. The CDR3 sequence is CSVARDRPNEKLFF. The CDR3 DNA reads TGCAGCGTTGCCCGGGACAGGCCTAATGAAAAACTGTTTTTT. Variable domain in full (rest from reference TRBV29-1 and TRBJ1-4): SAVISQKPSRDICQRGTSLTIQCQVDSQVTMMFWYRQQPGQSLTLIATANQGSEATYESGFVIDKFPISRPNLTFSTLTVSNMSPEDSSIYLCSVARDRPNEKLFFGSGTQLSVL.

This clonotype has only a few counts. The genes are TRBV5-1 and TRBJ1-5, with D possibly being TRBD1 (5 bases). The CDR3 has 13 residues. V lost 2 bases and J 7 bases, leaving 10 bases between the germline ends. Germline V gene data show CDR1 as SGHRS and CDR2 as YFSETQ. The CDR3 DNA sequence: TGCGCCAGCAGCTTCGGGGGGAGGCAGCCCCAGCATTTT. The encoded protein is CASSFGGRQPQHF.

This chain uses TRBV18 with TRBJ2-7; either TRBD1 or TRBD2 may supply D (5 bases each). Trimming took 0 bases from V and 2 from J, leaving 17 bases between them. CDR3 size: 17 residues. CDR1 and CDR2 from the germline V gene are KGHSH and LQKENI. The DNA for the CDR3 is TGTGCCAGCTCACCACCTTCCACCGGGACGTTTCCCTACGAGCAGTACTTC. This encodes CASSPPSTGTFPYEQYF.

The chain is built from TRBV4-2 and TRBJ2-2; TRBD2 matches 8 bases. J gave up 0 bases and V 6 bases, and 3 bases lay outside the gene matches. CDR3 length: 15 residues. CDR1 and CDR2 (germline): LGHNA, YNFKEQ. In nucleotides, the CDR3 is TGTGCCAGCAGAAGGGGACTAGCGAACACCGGGGAGCTGTTTTTT. This encodes CASRRGLANTGELFF.

In its sample, this clonotype ranks as medium-sized. The rearrangement joins TRBV6-5 to TRBJ2-1; D unresolved. CDR1 and CDR2 from the germline V gene are MNHEY and SVGAGI. The CDR3 is 16 amino acids. Trimming removed 2 bases at V and 2 bases at J, with 13 bases between. CDR3 loop: CASSYDPRSPYNEQFF. For the CDR3, the DNA is TGTGCCAGCAGTTACGATCCCAGATCCCCCTACAATGAGCAGTTCTTC.